Detailed here is one T cell receptor (beta chain). Its antigen is not known. This record comes from a study of radiotherapy plus CTLA-4 blockade in lung cancer. Study outcomes and limitations: Early blood T cell clone dynamics reportedly forecast response best, with interferon-beta.

Trimming removed 4 bases at V and 5 bases at J, with 27 bases between. This CDR3 is built from 18 residues. CDR1 and CDR2 from the germline V gene are SGHNT and YYREEE (reference sequence). Generated by immunoSEQ multiplex PCR, the TCRdb table keeps only in-frame clones and is missing some. The data contain about 72,000 clones, about 80% of them singletons. This chain joins TRBV5-4 and TRBJ1-2; D is possibly TRBD1 (5 bases). The sample consisted of peripheral blood, taken from a patient treated with radiotherapy plus ipilimumab. The source is a human donor with non-small cell lung cancer who had a complete response to radiotherapy plus ipilimumab. Here the CDR3 reads CASSRGGAAWSLRYGYTF. The CDR3 nucleotides are TGTGCCAGCAGCCGCGGTGGGGCGGCGTGGAGTCTTAGGTATGGCTACACCTTC. The variable domain in full, with the rest retrieved from reference TRBV5-4 and TRBJ1-2, is ETGVTQSPTHLIKTRGQQVTLRCSSQSGHNTVSWYQQALGQGPQFIFQYYREEENGRGNFPPRFSGLQFPNYSSELNVNALELDDSALYLCASSRGGAAWSLRYGYTFGSGTRLTVV.